Listed here are 22 T cell receptor beta chains from one sample, sequenced in a study of T cells after posttransplantation cyclophosphamide. Methotrexate plus calcineurin inhibitor accompanied controls' myeloablative marrow transplants; sampling was 1 year later. Sequenced by immunoSEQ multiplex PCR; TCRdb stores in-frame clones only, minus some. Of about 16,000 clones listed, 85% are singletons. Sequenced material: PBMCs, taken after allogeneic stem cell transplant with calcineurin inhibitor and methotrexate. These receptors came from a young adult female patient who received an allogeneic stem cell transplant from an unrelated donor, was CMV-positive, and had acute and chronic GVHD. The T cells may partly be graft donor cells.

The V and J genes are TRBV7-9 and TRBJ2-5; 9 nucleotides line up with TRBD2. TRBJ2-7 matches the DNA end more closely, so the J call is doubtful. CDR3 size: 14 residues. Germline assignment: CDR1 SEHNR and CDR2 FQNEAQ (reference sequence). The CDR3 here is CASTTSGSSYEQYF. CDR3 sequence (DNA): TGTGCCAGCACGACTAGCGGCAGCTCCTACGAGCAGTACTTC.

This sequence joins TRBV27 and TRBJ2-3; D perhaps matches TRBD2 (5 bases). CDR1 is MNHEY and CDR2 is SMNVEV in the germline V gene (reference sequence). The germline V and J ends were trimmed by 3 bases and 4 bases, with 14 bases remaining between them. The CDR3 spans 15 residues. Here the CDR3 DNA reads TGTGCCAGCAGTTTTTTTCCTAGCACTGCAGATACGCAGTATTTT. Its translation: CASSFFPSTADTQYF.

V is TRBV19 and J is TRBJ2-3; the match to TRBD2 covers 10 bases. The CDR3 has 15 residues. Germline V gene sequence: CDR1 LNHDA, CDR2 SQIVND (reference sequence). V shed 5 bases, J shed 5 bases, and the junction held 7 bases outside the gene matches. CDR3: CASSASGRGLDTQYF. CDR3 coding DNA: TGTGCCAGTAGTGCTAGCGGGAGAGGATTAGATACGCAGTATTTT.

V gene TRBV6-4 combines with J gene TRBJ2-1; D is uncertain. Germline CDR1 reads MRHNA; CDR2 reads SNTAGT. The CDR3 is 13 residues long. The V end lost 1 base, the J end lost 8 bases, and 9 bases lay between the germline ends. CDR3 protein: CASSDFGWDEQFF. The CDR3 DNA sequence: TGTGCCAGCAGTGACTTCGGGTGGGATGAGCAGTTCTTC.

A few counts support this clone. The CDR3, as DNA: TGTGCCACCAGCAGAGATTCGTTAGGCGGGATTTGGACAGATACGCAGTATTTT. It is translated as CATSRDSLGGIWTDTQYF. V gene TRBV15 combines with J gene TRBJ2-3; a weak D match, TRBD2 (6 bases). The CDR3 runs 18 residues. CDR1 is LNHNV and CDR2 is YYDKDF in the germline V gene (reference sequence). Trimming left V 0 bases short and J 3 bases short, with 19 bases between.

This clone was counted a few times. The sample has other DNA sequences that encode this CDR3 too. V is TRBV11-2 and J is TRBJ2-7; a possible D gene is TRBD1 (5 bases). CDR1 SGHAT and CDR2 FQNNGV come from the germline V gene. The ends were cut back, 3 bases at V and 1 base at J, with 13 bases in the middle. The length of the CDR3 is 15 residues. The CDR3 nucleotides read TGTGCCAGCAGCTTTGGGGCAGGAACATCCTACGAGCAGTACTTC. Translation gives CASSFGAGTSYEQYF.

The V and J genes are TRBV5-4 and TRBJ2-5, with D hard to call. The closer fit of TRBJ2-7 to the DNA end suggests the J call may be wrong. From germline, CDR1 is SGHNT and CDR2 YYREEE (reference sequence). The CDR3 loop spans 11 amino acids. CDR3 sequence: CASSSTYEQYF. The CDR3 DNA reads as TGTGCCAGCAGCTCAACCTACGAGCAGTACTTC.

This rearrangement joins TRBV18 to TRBJ2-5, with no clear D. The germline V gene has CDR1 KGHSH and CDR2 LQKENI. This CDR3 is built from 12 residues. V lost 3 bases, J lost 1 base, and 3 bases lay in between. CDR3 region: CASSPIQETQYF. In nucleotides, the CDR3 is TGTGCCAGCTCACCTATCCAAGAGACCCAGTACTTC. The full variable domain, in which reference TRBV18 and TRBJ2-5 provide the parts outside the CDR3, is NAGVMQNPRHLVRRRGQEARLRCSPMKGHSHVYWYRQLPEEGLKFMVYLQKENIIDESGMPKERFSAEFPKEGPSILRIQQVVRGDSAAYFCASSPIQETQYFGPGTRLLVL.

This chain uses TRBV10-1 with TRBJ2-1; 8 bases are shared with TRBD2. V trimming: 6 bases; J trimming: 7 bases; junction bases outside the gene matches: 5. Per germline, CDR1 WNHNN and CDR2 SYGVQD (reference sequence). The CDR3 runs 13 residues. The CDR3 here is CASSAGTRNEQFF. Here the CDR3 DNA reads TGCGCCAGCAGCGCCGGGACTAGAAATGAGCAGTTCTTC.

V usage is TRBV6-1 and J usage is TRBJ1-4, with TRBD1 as a possible D gene (5 bases). Trimming removed 6 bases from V and 4 bases from J, with 12 bases in between. Germline V lookup: CDR1 MNHNS, CDR2 SASEGT. This CDR3 is built from 14 residues. The CDR3 region is CASRNTGVNEKLFF. CDR3 in DNA: TGTGCCAGCAGAAATACAGGTGTTAATGAAAAACTGTTTTTT.

The chain is built from TRBV9 and TRBJ2-4; 7 bases are shared with TRBD2. CDR1 is SGDLS, CDR2 YYNGEE, per germline. This CDR3 is built from 16 residues. V lost 7 bases and J lost 1; bases outside the gene matches: 11. The CDR3 sequence is CASPVGAGEAKNIQYF. In DNA, the CDR3 is TGTGCCAGCCCCGTAGGGGCGGGAGAGGCCAAAAACATTCAGTACTTC.

On this clone itself: Sequence at one end of the junction differs from germline and may be a read error. This rearrangement joins TRBV28 to TRBJ1-1; D unresolved. Germline values: CDR1 MDHEN, CDR2 SYDVKM. This CDR3 has 16 residues. This CDR3 is CVSSFPFRGRNTEAFF. The CDR3 DNA reads as TGTGTCAGCAGTTTCCCCTTCCGGGGTCGTAACACTGAAGCTTTCTTT.

The genes are TRBV28 and TRBJ2-3; 10 bases agree with TRBD2. The CDR3 covers 17 residues. The germline CDR1 and CDR2 sequences are MDHEN and SYDVKM. V lost 6 bases and J lost 2; bases outside the gene matches: 11. This CDR3 reads CASSTEVGLADTDTQYF. The CDR3 bases are TGTGCCAGCAGCACTGAGGTTGGACTAGCGGACACAGATACGCAGTATTTT.

This clone was seen only once. The chain has TRBV4-1 and TRBJ2-7; maybe TRBD1 (5 bases). The CDR3 consists of 15 residues. Germline CDR1 and CDR2: MGHRA and YSYEKL. V was shortened by 4 bases and J by 3 bases, with 16 bases between the two germline ends. Written as DNA, the CDR3 is TGCGCCAGCAGCCCTCAGAGACAGAGGAGCTACGAGCAGTACTTC. Amino acids: CASSPQRQRSYEQYF.

The gene calls are TRBV2 and TRBJ2-7; 8 bases line up with TRBD2. Trimming cost V 6 bases and J 0 bases; bases outside gene matches: 10. This CDR3 region has 16 residues. Germline assignment: CDR1 SNHLY and CDR2 FYNNEI. The CDR3 sequence: CASSYLTSAFSYEQYF. CDR3 DNA: TGTGCCAGCAGCTACTTGACTAGCGCTTTCTCCTACGAGCAGTACTTC.

The V gene is TRBV5-4, the J gene TRBJ1-1; the D gene is possibly TRBD1 (6 bases). The CDR3 consists of 13 residues. The germline V gene encodes CDR1 SGHNT and CDR2 YYREEE (reference sequence). V was shortened by 9 bases and J by 3 bases, with 15 bases between the two germline ends. This chain's CDR3 is CATGRGLDTEAFF. CDR3 bases: TGTGCCACCGGCAGGGGCCTAGACACTGAAGCTTTCTTT.

The rearrangement joins TRBV5-6 to TRBJ2-7, with 11 bases fitting TRBD2. Germline CDR1 is SGHDT and CDR2 is YYEEEE. V gave up 0 bases and J gave up 0 bases; unmatched junction bases: 8. CDR3 length equals 18 residues. This CDR3 is CASSLGPSGRPNSYEQYF. As DNA, the CDR3 is TGTGCCAGCAGCTTGGGGCCTAGCGGGAGGCCAAACTCCTACGAGCAGTACTTC.

The rearrangement links TRBV7-8 to TRBJ2-3, with D unresolved. V was trimmed by 5 bases and J by 6 bases, leaving 9 bases between them. This CDR3 region has 12 residues. Germline CDR1 is SGHVS and CDR2 is FQNEAQ. CDR3 region: CASSHPGDTQYF. The CDR3 DNA reads as TGTGCCAGCAGCCACCCCGGGGATACGCAGTATTTT.

V is TRBV7-8 and J is TRBJ1-2; 7 bases map to TRBD1. There are 16 residues in the CDR3. Looked up from germline, CDR1 is SGHVS and CDR2 is FQNEAQ. J was trimmed by 1 base and V by 1 base; bases with no gene match: 6. The CDR3 DNA follows: TGTGCCAGCAGCTTAGGATTAACAGGGGATAACTATGGCTACACCTTC. Translation gives CASSLGLTGDNYGYTF. The whole variable domain, filled in from reference TRBV7-8 and TRBJ1-2, reads GAGVSQSPRYKVAKRGQDVALRCDPISGHVSLFWYQQALGQGPEFLTYFQNEAQLDKSGLPSDRFFAERPEGSVSTLKIQRTQQEDSAVYLCASSLGLTGDNYGYTFGSGTRLTVV.

The chain carries TRBV30 and TRBJ1-2; D ambiguous. Germline V gene lookup returns CDR1 GTSNPN and CDR2 SVGIG (reference sequence). V was cut by 3 bases and J by 8 bases, with 10 bases left in between. The CDR3 is made up of 11 amino acids. CDR3 sequence: CAWRWTGGYTF. CDR3 in DNA: TGTGCCTGGAGGTGGACGGGAGGCTACACCTTC.

This chain joins TRBV21-1 and TRBJ2-7; the DNA was not used to check the table's D call, TRBD1. TRBV21-1 is listed as a pseudogene. The CDR3 runs to 16 residues. The CDR3 sequence: CASSKPDRDLPYEQYF. The CDR3 DNA reads TGTGCCAGCAGCAAACCGGACAGGGACTTACCCTACGAGCAGTACTTC.

This rearrangement joins TRBV19 to TRBJ1-1, with TRBD1 matching over 11 bases. V lost 7 bases and J lost 5; bases outside the gene matches: 9. The CDR3 length is 15 residues. Germline values: CDR1 LNHDA, CDR2 SQIVND (reference sequence). CDR3: CASINPGQGGTEAFF. CDR3 DNA: TGTGCCAGTATAAATCCGGGACAGGGGGGTACTGAAGCTTTCTTT.